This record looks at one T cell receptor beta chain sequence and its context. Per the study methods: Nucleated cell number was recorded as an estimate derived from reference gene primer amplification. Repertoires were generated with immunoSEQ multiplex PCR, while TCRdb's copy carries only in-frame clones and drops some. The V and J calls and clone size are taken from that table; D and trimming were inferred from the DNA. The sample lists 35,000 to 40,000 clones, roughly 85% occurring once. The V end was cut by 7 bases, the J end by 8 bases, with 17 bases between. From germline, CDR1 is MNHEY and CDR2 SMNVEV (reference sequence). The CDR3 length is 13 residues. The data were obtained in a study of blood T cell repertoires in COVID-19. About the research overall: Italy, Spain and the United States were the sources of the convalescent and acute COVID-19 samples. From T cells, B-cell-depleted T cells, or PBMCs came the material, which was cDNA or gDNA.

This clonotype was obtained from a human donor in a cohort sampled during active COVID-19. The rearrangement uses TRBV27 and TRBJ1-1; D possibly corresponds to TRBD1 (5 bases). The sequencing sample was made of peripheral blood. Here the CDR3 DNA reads TGTGCCAGCACCCTAAGAAGGGGATCCGAAGCTTTCTTT. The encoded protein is CASTLRRGSEAFF.